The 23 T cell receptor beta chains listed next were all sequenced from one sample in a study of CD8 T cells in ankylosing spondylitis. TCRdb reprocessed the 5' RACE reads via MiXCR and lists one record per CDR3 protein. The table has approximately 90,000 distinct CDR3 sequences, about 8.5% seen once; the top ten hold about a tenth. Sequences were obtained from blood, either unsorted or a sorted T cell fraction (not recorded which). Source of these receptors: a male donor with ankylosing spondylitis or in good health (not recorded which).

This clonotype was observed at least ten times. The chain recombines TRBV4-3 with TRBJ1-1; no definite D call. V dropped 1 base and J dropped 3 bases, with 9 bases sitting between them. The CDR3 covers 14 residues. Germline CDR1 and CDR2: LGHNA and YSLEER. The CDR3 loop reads CASSQADGDTEAFF. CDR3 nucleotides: TGCGCCAGCAGCCAAGCTGACGGGGACACTGAAGCTTTCTTT.

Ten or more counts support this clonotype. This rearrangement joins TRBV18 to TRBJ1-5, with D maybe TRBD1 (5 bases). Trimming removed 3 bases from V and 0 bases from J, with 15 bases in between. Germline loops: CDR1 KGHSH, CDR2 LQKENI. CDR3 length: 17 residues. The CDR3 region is CASSPYGGWGSNQPQHF. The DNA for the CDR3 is TGTGCCAGCTCACCTTACGGGGGATGGGGTAGCAATCAGCCCCAGCATTTT.

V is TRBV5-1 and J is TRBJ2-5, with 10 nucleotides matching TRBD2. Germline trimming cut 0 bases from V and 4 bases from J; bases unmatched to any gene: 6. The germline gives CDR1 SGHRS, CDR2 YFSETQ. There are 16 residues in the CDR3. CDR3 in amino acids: CASSLVSGRFGETQYF. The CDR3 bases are TGCGCCAGCAGCTTGGTTAGCGGGAGGTTCGGAGAGACCCAGTACTTC. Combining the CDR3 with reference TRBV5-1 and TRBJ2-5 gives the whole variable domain KAGVTQTPRYLIKTRGQQVTLSCSPISGHRSVSWYQQTPGQGLQFLFEYFSETQRNKGNFPGRFSGRQFSNSRSEMNVSTLELGDSALYLCASSLVSGRFGETQYFGPGTRLLVL.

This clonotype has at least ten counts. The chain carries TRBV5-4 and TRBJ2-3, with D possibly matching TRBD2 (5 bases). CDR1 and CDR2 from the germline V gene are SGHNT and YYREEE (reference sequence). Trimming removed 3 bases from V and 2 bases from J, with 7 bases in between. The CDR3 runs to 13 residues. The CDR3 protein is CASSSGLTDTQYF. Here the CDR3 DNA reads TGTGCCAGCAGCTCCGGACTCACAGATACGCAGTATTTT.

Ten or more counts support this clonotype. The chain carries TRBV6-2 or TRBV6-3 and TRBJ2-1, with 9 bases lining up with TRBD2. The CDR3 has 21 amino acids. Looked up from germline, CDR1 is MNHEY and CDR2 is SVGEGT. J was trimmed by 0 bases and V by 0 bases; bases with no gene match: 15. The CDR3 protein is CASSYSSEGGGAVVSYNEQFF. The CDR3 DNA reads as TGTGCCAGCAGTTACTCCTCAGAGGGCGGGGGGGCCGTAGTCTCCTACAATGAGCAGTTCTTC.

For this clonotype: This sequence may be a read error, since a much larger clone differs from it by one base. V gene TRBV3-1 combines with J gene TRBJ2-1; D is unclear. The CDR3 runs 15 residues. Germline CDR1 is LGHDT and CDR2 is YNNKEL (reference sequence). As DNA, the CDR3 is TGTGCCAGCAGCCAAGATTTAAGGCTCTACACTGAGCAGTTCTTC. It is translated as CASSQDLRLYTEQFF.

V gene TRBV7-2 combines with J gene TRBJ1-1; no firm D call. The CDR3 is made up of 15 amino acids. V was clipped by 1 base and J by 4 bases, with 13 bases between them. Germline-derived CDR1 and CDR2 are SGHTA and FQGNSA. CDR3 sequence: CASSLVFGGGTEAFF. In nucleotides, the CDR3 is TGTGCCAGCAGCTTAGTGTTCGGTGGCGGCACTGAAGCTTTCTTT.

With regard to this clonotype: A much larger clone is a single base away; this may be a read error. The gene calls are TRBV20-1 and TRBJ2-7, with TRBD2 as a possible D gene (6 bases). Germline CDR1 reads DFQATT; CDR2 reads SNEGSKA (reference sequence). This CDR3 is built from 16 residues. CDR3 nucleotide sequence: TGCAGTGCTAGAGATCGGGACTCCCTCGGTCTCTACGGGCAGTACTTC. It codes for CSARDRDSLGLYGQYF.

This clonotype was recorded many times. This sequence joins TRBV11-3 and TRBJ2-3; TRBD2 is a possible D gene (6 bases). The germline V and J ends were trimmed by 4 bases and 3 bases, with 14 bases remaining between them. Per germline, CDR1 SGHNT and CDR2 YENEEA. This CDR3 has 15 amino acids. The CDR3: CASSSGRGGTDTQYF. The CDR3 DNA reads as TGTGCCAGCAGCTCCGGACGAGGAGGGACAGATACGCAGTATTTT.

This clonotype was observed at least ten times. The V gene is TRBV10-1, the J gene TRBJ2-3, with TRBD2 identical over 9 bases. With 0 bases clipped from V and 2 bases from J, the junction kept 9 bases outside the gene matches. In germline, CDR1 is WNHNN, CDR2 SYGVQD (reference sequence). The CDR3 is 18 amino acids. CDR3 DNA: TGCGCCAGCAGTGAGTCGACTCGGGCTAGCGGGATCACAGATACGCAGTATTTT. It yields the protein CASSESTRASGITDTQYF.

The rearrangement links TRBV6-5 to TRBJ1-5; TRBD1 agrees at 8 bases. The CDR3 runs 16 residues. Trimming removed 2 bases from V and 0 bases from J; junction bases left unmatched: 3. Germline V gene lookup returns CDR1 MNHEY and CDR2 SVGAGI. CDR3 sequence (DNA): TGTGCCAGCAGTTACCGGACAGGGAATAGCAATCAGCCCCAGCATTTT. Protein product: CASSYRTGNSNQPQHF.

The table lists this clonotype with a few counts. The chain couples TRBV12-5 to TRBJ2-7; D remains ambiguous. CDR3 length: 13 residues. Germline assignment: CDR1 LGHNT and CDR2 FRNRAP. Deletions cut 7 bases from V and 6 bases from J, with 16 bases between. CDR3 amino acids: CASVGKKIREQYF. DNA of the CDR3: TGTGCTAGTGTCGGTAAAAAGATTCGCGAGCAGTACTTC.

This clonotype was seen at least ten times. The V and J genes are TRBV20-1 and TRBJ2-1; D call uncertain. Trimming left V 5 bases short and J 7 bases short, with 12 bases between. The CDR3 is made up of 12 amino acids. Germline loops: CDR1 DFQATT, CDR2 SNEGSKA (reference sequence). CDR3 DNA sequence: TGCAGTGCTTTGGCTGGGGTAAATGAGCAGTTCTTC. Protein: CSALAGVNEQFF.

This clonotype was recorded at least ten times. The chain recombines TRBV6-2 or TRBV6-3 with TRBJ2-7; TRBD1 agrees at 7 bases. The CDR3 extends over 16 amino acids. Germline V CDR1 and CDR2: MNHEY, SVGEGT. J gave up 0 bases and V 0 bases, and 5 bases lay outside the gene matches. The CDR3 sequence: CASSYSETGDSYEQYF. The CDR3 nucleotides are TGTGCCAGCAGTTACTCTGAAACAGGGGACTCCTACGAGCAGTACTTC.

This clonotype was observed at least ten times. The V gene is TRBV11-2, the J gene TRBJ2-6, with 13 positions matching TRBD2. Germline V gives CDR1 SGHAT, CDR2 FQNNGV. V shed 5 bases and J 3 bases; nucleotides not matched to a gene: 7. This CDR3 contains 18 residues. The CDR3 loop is CASSQTSGGAVGANVLTF. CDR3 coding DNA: TGTGCCAGCAGCCAAACTAGCGGGGGGGCGGTTGGGGCCAACGTCCTGACTTTC.

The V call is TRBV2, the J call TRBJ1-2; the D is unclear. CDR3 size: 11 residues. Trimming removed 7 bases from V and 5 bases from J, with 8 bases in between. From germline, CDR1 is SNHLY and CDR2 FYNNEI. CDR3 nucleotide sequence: TGTGCCAGCATTCGGGAATATGGCTACACCTTC. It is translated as CASIREYGYTF.

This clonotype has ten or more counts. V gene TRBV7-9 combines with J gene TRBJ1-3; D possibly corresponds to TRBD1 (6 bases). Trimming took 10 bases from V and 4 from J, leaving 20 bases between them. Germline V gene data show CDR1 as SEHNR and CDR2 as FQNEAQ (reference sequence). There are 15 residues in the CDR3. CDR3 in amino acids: CATDLGAGSGNTIYF. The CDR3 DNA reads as TGTGCCACCGATCTGGGGGCAGGTTCAGGAAACACCATATATTTT.

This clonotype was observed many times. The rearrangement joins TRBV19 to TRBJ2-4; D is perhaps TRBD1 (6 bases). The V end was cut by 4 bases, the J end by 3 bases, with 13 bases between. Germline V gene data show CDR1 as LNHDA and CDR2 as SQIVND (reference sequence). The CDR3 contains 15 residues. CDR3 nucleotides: TGTGCCAGTAGTAGACAGGCTCCCGGCAAAAACATTCAGTACTTC. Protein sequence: CASSRQAPGKNIQYF.

CDR3 DNA: TGTGCCAGCAGTTACTTTAAAACCGGGACAGGGGGCGGCTATGGCTACACCTTC. Its protein product is CASSYFKTGTGGGYGYTF. The chain has TRBV6-5 and TRBJ1-2; TRBD1 agrees at 12 bases. Germline loops: CDR1 MNHEY, CDR2 SVGAGI. J lost 4 bases, V lost 1 base, and 10 bases had no gene match. The CDR3 contains 18 residues.

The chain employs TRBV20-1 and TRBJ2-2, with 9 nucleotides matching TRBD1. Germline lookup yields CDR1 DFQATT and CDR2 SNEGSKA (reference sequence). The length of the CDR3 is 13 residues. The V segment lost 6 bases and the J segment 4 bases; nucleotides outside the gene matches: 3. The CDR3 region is CSADRGGTGELFF. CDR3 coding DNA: TGCAGTGCAGACAGGGGGGGCACCGGGGAGCTGTTTTTT.

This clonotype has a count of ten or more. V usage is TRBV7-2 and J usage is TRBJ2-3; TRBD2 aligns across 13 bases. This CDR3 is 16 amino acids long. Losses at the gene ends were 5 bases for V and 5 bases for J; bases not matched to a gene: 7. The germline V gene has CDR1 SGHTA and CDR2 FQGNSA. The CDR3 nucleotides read TGTGCCAGCAGCACGGGACTAGCGGGAAATTTAGATACGCAGTATTTT. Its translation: CASSTGLAGNLDTQYF.

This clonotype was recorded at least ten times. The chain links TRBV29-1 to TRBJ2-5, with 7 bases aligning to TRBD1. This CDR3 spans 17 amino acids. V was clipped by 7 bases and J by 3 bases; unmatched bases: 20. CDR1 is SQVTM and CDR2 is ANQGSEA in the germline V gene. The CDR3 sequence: CSGNERGGDRVKETQYF. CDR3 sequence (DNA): TGCAGCGGTAATGAACGAGGGGGTGACAGGGTTAAAGAGACCCAGTACTTC.

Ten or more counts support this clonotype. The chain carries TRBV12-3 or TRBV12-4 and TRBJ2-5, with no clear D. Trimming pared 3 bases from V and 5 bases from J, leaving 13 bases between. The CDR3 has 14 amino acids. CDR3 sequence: CASSFRATWETQYF. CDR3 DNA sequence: TGTGCCAGCAGTTTTAGGGCCACGTGGGAGACCCAGTACTTC.